These 25 T cell receptor beta chains share one sample of origin, sequenced in a study of cytomegalovirus exposure and HLA in healthy donors. PCR amplification relied on 60 Vbeta primers (plus 13 Jbeta primers). Clones were read by immunoSEQ multiplex PCR, and TCRdb kept only the in-frame ones, dropping some. The sample gives fewer than 200,000 clones, about four fifths of which show up once; approximately 0.98% is in the top ten. What was sequenced was PBMCs. The receptors shown here come from a man aged 25 to 40 in good health and CMV-seronegative.

This clone occurred once. This sequence joins TRBV11-2 and TRBJ2-5; D gene unclear. The DNA end is a closer match to TRBJ2-7, so the J assignment may be wrong. The CDR3 length is 13 residues. CDR1 SGHAT and CDR2 FQNNGV come from the germline V gene. The CDR3: CASSLGGVYEQYF. The CDR3 nucleotides read TGTGCCAGCAGCTTAGGAGGAGTCTACGAGCAGTACTTC.

The CDR3 DNA is TGTGCCAGCAGTGGGACAGGGTATCAGCCCCAGCATTTT. Residues: CASSGTGYQPQHF. The chain links TRBV6-1 to TRBJ1-5; 8 bases are a match to TRBD1. The junction had 1 base not matched to a gene; V was cut back by 4 bases and J by 5 bases. Germline V gives CDR1 MNHNS, CDR2 SASEGT. CDR3 length: 13 residues.

The chain combines TRBV10-3 with TRBJ2-7; 10 bases are shared with TRBD2. J gave up 1 base and V 3 bases, and 6 bases lay outside the gene matches. CDR3 length equals 16 residues. Germline CDR1 ENHRY, CDR2 SYGVKD. The DNA for the CDR3 is TGTGCCATCAGTGACCCTAGCGGGGGATCATCCTACGAGCAGTACTTC. Protein: CAISDPSGGSSYEQYF.

This chain joins TRBV7-9 and TRBJ2-5; TRBD2 matches 9 bases. Trimming cost V 0 bases and J 4 bases; bases outside gene matches: 9. This CDR3 is 17 amino acids long. Germline V gives CDR1 SEHNR, CDR2 FQNEAQ (reference sequence). CDR3 nucleotides: TGTGCCAGCAGCTTAGCGCGAGTAGCGGGAGATAGAGAGACCCAGTACTTC. It specifies CASSLARVAGDRETQYF.

The V and J genes are TRBV15 and TRBJ1-2, with a weak D call TRBD1 (5 bases). CDR1 and CDR2 from the germline V gene are LNHNV and YYDKDF (reference sequence). The CDR3 is 18 amino acids. Trimming shortened V by 6 bases and J by 4 bases, and 27 bases separated the two germline ends. CDR3 in DNA: TGTGCCACCAGGGACGAAAGGGAGGGGCGCCGGGTTGGCTATGGCTACACCTTC. Protein product: CATRDEREGRRVGYGYTF.

The V gene is TRBV18, the J gene TRBJ1-1; the match to TRBD1 covers 11 bases. This CDR3 spans 15 amino acids. Per germline, CDR1 KGHSH and CDR2 LQKENI. Germline trimming cut 5 bases from V and 6 bases from J; bases unmatched to any gene: 8. The CDR3 loop is CASSSEGQGVSEAFF. CDR3 nucleotides: TGTGCCAGCTCATCAGAGGGACAGGGGGTATCTGAAGCTTTCTTT.

The chain uses TRBV7-9 and TRBJ1-6, with TRBD1 matching 7 bases. Germline CDR1 reads SEHNR; CDR2 reads FQNEAQ (reference sequence). The ends lost 7 bases at V and 7 bases at J; junction bases unmatched: 16. This CDR3 contains 17 residues. CDR3 protein: CASNLPNGGTENSPLHF. As DNA, the CDR3 is TGTGCCAGCAACCTACCTAATGGTGGGACAGAGAATTCACCCCTCCACTTT.

The J gene is TRBJ1-4, the V gene TRBV7-6; D is unresolved. The CDR3 runs to 16 residues. V was pared by 0 bases and J by 4 bases, with 12 bases between. CDR1 is SGHVS, CDR2 FNYEAQ, per germline. Here the CDR3 DNA reads TGTGCCAGCAGCTTAGCGCCGGCAGGTTATAATGAAAAACTGTTTTTT. It translates to CASSLAPAGYNEKLFF.

This clone appeared a single time. J is TRBJ1-1 and V is TRBV27; 11 nucleotides line up with TRBD1. Unmatched junction bases numbered 7, after V lost 4 bases and J lost 0 bases. The CDR3 sequence is 17 residues long. Germline assignment: CDR1 MNHEY and CDR2 SMNVEV (reference sequence). The CDR3, as DNA: TGTGCCAGCAGTTCAGGACAGGGGGCGAAGGTGAACACTGAAGCTTTCTTT. Translating gives CASSSGQGAKVNTEAFF.

V and J are TRBV6-5 and TRBJ2-2; D is possibly TRBD2 (5 bases). V was clipped by 0 bases and J by 5 bases, with 13 bases between them. Germline assignment: CDR1 MNHEY and CDR2 SVGAGI. The CDR3 consists of 16 residues. The chain's CDR3 is CASSYSGRRGTGELFF. As DNA, the CDR3 is TGTGCCAGCAGTTACTCGGGCAGGCGAGGGACCGGGGAGCTGTTTTTT.

The V and J genes are TRBV5-1 and TRBJ2-3; the match to TRBD2 covers 10 bases. The CDR3 runs 18 residues. Germline V lookup: CDR1 SGHRS, CDR2 YFSETQ. Trimming removed 4 bases from V and 0 bases from J; junction bases left unmatched: 11. Here the CDR3 DNA reads TGCGCCAGCAGCGCGGGACTAGCGTCGGGGTCTAGCACAGATACGCAGTATTTT. Amino acid sequence: CASSAGLASGSSTDTQYF.

The chain recombines TRBV7-8 with TRBJ1-1, with TRBD1 matching over 7 bases. CDR3 length: 15 amino acids. V trimming: 3 bases; J trimming: 6 bases; junction bases outside the gene matches: 10. CDR1 SGHVS and CDR2 FQNEAQ come from the germline V gene. CDR3 sequence reads: CASSLFSGQFSEAFF. CDR3 nucleotide sequence: TGTGCCAGCAGCTTGTTCTCGGGACAGTTTTCTGAAGCTTTCTTT.

The chain is built from TRBV14 and TRBJ1-5; D unresolved. Germline V CDR1 and CDR2: SGHDN, FVKESK. V shed 4 bases and J shed 5 bases, with 9 bases lying between them. The CDR3 sequence is 13 residues long. CDR3 nucleotides: TGTGCCAGCAGCCGAGGGAATTATCAGCCCCAGCATTTT. Amino acids: CASSRGNYQPQHF.

This sequence joins TRBV30 and TRBJ2-7; D is undetermined. The V gene's germline CDR1 is GTSNPN and CDR2 SVGIG (reference sequence). V lost 0 bases and J lost 3, with 6 bases in between. This CDR3 comprises 12 residues. In DNA form, the CDR3 reads TGTGCCTGGAGTGTACAGCTCTACGAGCAGTACTTC. Its translation: CAWSVQLYEQYF.

This chain uses TRBV10-3 with TRBJ1-4, with TRBD1 matching over 10 bases. Germline assignment: CDR1 ENHRY and CDR2 SYGVKD. The ends lost 2 bases at V and 6 bases at J; junction bases unmatched: 6. CDR3 length equals 16 residues. The CDR3 protein is CAISEKTGGLDEKLFF. In DNA, the CDR3 is TGTGCCATCAGTGAGAAGACAGGGGGCCTGGATGAAAAACTGTTTTTT.

This chain joins TRBV7-8 and TRBJ2-5, with 13 bases matching TRBD2. The CDR3 loop spans 16 amino acids. Germline V gene data show CDR1 as SGHVS and CDR2 as FQNEAQ. The J segment lost 4 bases and the V segment lost 4 bases, leaving 6 bases of the junction unmatched. The CDR3 nucleotides are TGTGCCAGCAGCTACCCACTAGCGGGAGGGTTAGAGACCCAGTACTTC. This encodes CASSYPLAGGLETQYF.

The sample holds one count of this clone. This chain's CDR3 is CASSDQGGTEAFF. CDR3 bases: TGTGCCAGCAGTGATCAGGGGGGAACTGAAGCTTTCTTT. This rearrangement joins TRBV6-4 to TRBJ1-1, with 7 bases that match TRBD1. Trimming took 3 bases from V and 5 from J; bases not matched to a gene: 3. Germline CDR1 is MRHNA and CDR2 is SNTAGT. This CDR3 has 13 residues.

The chain carries TRBV29-1 and TRBJ2-5; a weak D match, TRBD1 (5 bases). Per germline, CDR1 SQVTM and CDR2 ANQGSEA. This CDR3 is built from 13 residues. Trimming stripped 5 bases from V and 5 bases from J, with 15 bases between. The CDR3, as DNA: TGCAGCGTTCTACTTCAGGGTGGGGAGACCCAGTACTTC. Translated, it gives CSVLLQGGETQYF.

V and J are TRBV19 and TRBJ2-1, with TRBD2 matching over 14 bases. Germline lookup yields CDR1 LNHDA and CDR2 SQIVND (reference sequence). The J segment lost 0 bases and the V segment lost 7 bases, leaving 11 bases of the junction unmatched. There are 19 residues in the CDR3. The chain's CDR3 is CASTTKTSGRANSYNEQFF. The CDR3, as DNA: TGTGCCAGTACAACCAAGACTAGCGGGAGGGCCAACTCCTACAATGAGCAGTTCTTC. Full variable domain (rest looked up from reference TRBV19 and TRBJ2-1): DGGITQSPKYLFRKEGQNVTLSCEQNLNHDAMYWYRQDPGQGLRLIYYSQIVNDFQKGDIAEGYSVSREKKESFPLTVTSAQKNPTAFYLCASTTKTSGRANSYNEQFFGPGTRLTVL.

The V gene is TRBV5-1, the J gene TRBJ1-6, with 9 bases lining up with TRBD1. V lost 9 bases to trimming and J lost 7 bases; unmatched junction nucleotides: 8. This CDR3 contains 14 residues. CDR1 is SGHRS and CDR2 is YFSETQ in the germline V gene. The CDR3 DNA sequence: TGCGCCACCCGACCGACAGGGGGAAATTCACCCCTCCACTTT. Its translation: CATRPTGGNSPLHF.

J is TRBJ2-5 and V is TRBV6-5; the match to TRBD2 covers 8 bases. The CDR3 is 16 residues long. The J segment lost 2 bases and the V segment lost 4 bases, leaving 9 bases of the junction unmatched. CDR1 is MNHEY and CDR2 is SVGAGI in the germline V gene. The CDR3 loop reads CASSSQLADYQETQYF. CDR3 in DNA: TGTGCCAGCAGTTCCCAACTAGCGGACTATCAAGAGACCCAGTACTTC.

This sequence joins TRBV6-1 and TRBJ2-5; tentative D call: TRBD2 (6 bases). Trimming pared 6 bases from V and 6 bases from J, leaving 20 bases between. The germline gives CDR1 MNHNS, CDR2 SASEGT. This CDR3 region has 15 residues. As DNA, the CDR3 is TGTGCCAGCAGCCGGGGGTCCAGGGAGAGTCAGACCCAGTACTTC. Translating gives CASSRGSRESQTQYF.

This chain joins TRBV11-2 and TRBJ2-1; D perhaps matches TRBD2 (7 bases). This CDR3 is built from 15 residues. Germline CDR1 reads SGHAT; CDR2 reads FQNNGV. V lost 1 base and J lost 3, with 10 bases in between. The CDR3 DNA reads TGTGCCAGCAGCTTAGTGCGGGGGCTCTACAATGAGCAGTTCTTC. This translates into CASSLVRGLYNEQFF.

The genes are TRBV11-2 and TRBJ2-3; 8 nucleotides line up with TRBD2. Germline trimming cut 2 bases from V and 4 bases from J; bases unmatched to any gene: 11. Per germline, CDR1 SGHAT and CDR2 FQNNGV. The CDR3 has 17 residues. CDR3 residues: CASSLRGLVTPPDTQYF. The CDR3 DNA reads TGTGCCAGCAGCTTACGGGGACTAGTAACTCCCCCAGATACGCAGTATTTT.

This clone turned up a few times. A read error may account for a junction end that differs from germline. The CDR3 sequence: CASSLLAGSTDTQYF. The CDR3 coding sequence is TGTGCTAGCAGCCTACTAGCGGGGAGCACAGATACGCAGTATTTT. The chain has TRBV7-7 and TRBJ2-3; TRBD2 agrees at 10 bases. Germline V gene lookup returns CDR1 SSHAT and CDR2 FNYEAQ (reference sequence). The CDR3 length is 15 residues. Using reference TRBV7-7 and TRBJ2-3 for the parts outside the CDR3, the full variable domain is GAGVSQSPRYKVTKRGQDVTLRCDPISSHATLYWYQQALGQGPEFLTYFNYEAQPDKSGLPSDRFSAERPEGSISTLTIQRTEQRDSAMYRCASSLLAGSTDTQYFGPGTRLTVL.